These 19 T cell receptor beta chains came from one sample sequenced in a study of blood T cell repertoires in COVID-19. Data came from immunoSEQ multiplex PCR; TCRdb stores just in-frame clones and leaves some out. The data contain around 340,000 clones, over 70% of them seen just once; the ten biggest clones take up about 2.7%. Sequencing input: peripheral blood. The receptors were sampled from a young man with active or convalescent COVID-19.

This CDR3 is CASSQYTGLNTGELFF. In nucleotides, the CDR3 is TGTGCCAGCAGCCAATACACGGGACTTAACACCGGGGAGCTGTTTTTT. This chain links TRBV4-2 with TRBJ2-2, with TRBD2 as a possible D gene (6 bases). CDR3 length: 16 residues. Germline loops: CDR1 LGHNA, CDR2 YNFKEQ. Between the trimmed V and J ends, which lost 2 bases and 2 bases, there was a span of 12 bases.

In its sample, this clone was seen a few times. The chain links TRBV29-1 to TRBJ1-1, with 10 bases matching TRBD1. Trimming took 5 bases from V and 7 from J; bases not matched to a gene: 7. The length of the CDR3 is 13 residues. CDR1 is SQVTM and CDR2 is ANQGSEA in the germline V gene. CDR3 sequence (DNA): TGCAGCGTTTTTCGACAGGGGGCAGGTGAAGCTTTCTTT. Protein sequence: CSVFRQGAGEAFF.

V and J are TRBV27 and TRBJ2-1; the match to TRBD1 covers 8 bases. The CDR3 extends over 13 amino acids. CDR1 is MNHEY and CDR2 is SMNVEV in the germline V gene (reference sequence). Losses at the gene ends were 8 bases for V and 8 bases for J; bases not matched to a gene: 8. CDR3 sequence reads: CASGPTGGHEQFF. The CDR3 nucleotides read TGTGCCAGCGGACCAACAGGGGGGCATGAGCAGTTCTTC.

V and J are TRBV15 and TRBJ1-2; D perhaps matches TRBD1 (5 bases). Looked up from germline, CDR1 is LNHNV and CDR2 is YYDKDF (reference sequence). Between the trimmed V and J ends, which lost 5 bases and 7 bases, there was a span of 14 bases. The CDR3 length is 13 residues. CDR3 protein: CATSSQGVGGYTF. In DNA form, the CDR3 reads TGTGCCACCAGCTCCCAGGGTGTTGGTGGCTACACCTTC.

The rearrangement links TRBV12-5 to TRBJ1-6; a weak D match, TRBD1 (5 bases). V lost 0 bases, J lost 6 bases, and 15 bases lay in between. Germline-derived CDR1 and CDR2 are LGHNT and FRNRAP. The CDR3 totals 17 residues. Here the CDR3 reads CASGLVVPRVRNSPLHF. In nucleotides, the CDR3 is TGTGCTAGTGGTTTGGTAGTTCCCAGGGTACGTAATTCACCCCTCCACTTT.

The V and J genes are TRBV5-1 and TRBJ1-4; D remains unclear. CDR3 length: 15 amino acids. Germline assignment: CDR1 SGHRS and CDR2 YFSETQ. The ends were cut back, 4 bases at V and 0 bases at J, with 10 bases in the middle. CDR3 DNA: TGCGCCAGCAGCCCAGACACAGCAACTAATGAAAAACTGTTTTTT. This sequence encodes CASSPDTATNEKLFF.

The rearrangement links TRBV23-1 to TRBJ1-2; D remains unclear. TRBV23-1 is marked as an open reading frame, function uncertain. The CDR3 runs 17 residues. Trimming left V 7 bases short and J 3 bases short, with 24 bases between. In DNA form, the CDR3 reads TGCGCCAGCACTCTCCCCCACGTCCTGAGAGGTGACTATGGCTACACCTTC. Encoded protein: CASTLPHVLRGDYGYTF.

The V gene is TRBV29-1, the J gene TRBJ1-3; D might be TRBD1 (6 bases). V was pared by 5 bases and J by 4 bases, with 15 bases between. Germline lookup yields CDR1 SQVTM and CDR2 ANQGSEA. The CDR3 length is 14 residues. CDR3 bases: TGCAGCGTTCGACAGGTTGAAAGGGGAAACACCATATATTTT. Translated, it gives CSVRQVERGNTIYF. Based on the CDR3 plus reference TRBV29-1 and TRBJ1-3, the full variable domain is SAVISQKPSRDICQRGTSLTIQCQVDSQVTMMFWYRQQPGQSLTLIATANQGSEATYESGFVIDKFPISRPNLTFSTLTVSNMSPEDSSIYLCSVRQVERGNTIYFGEGSWLTVV.

This sequence joins TRBV4-1 and TRBJ1-2, with TRBD1 identical over 9 bases. The CDR3 loop spans 13 amino acids. With 10 bases clipped from V and 13 bases from J, the junction kept 16 bases outside the gene matches. Per the germline V gene, CDR1 is MGHRA and CDR2 is YSYEKL. CDR3 sequence reads: CATSGGDRDSFTF. The CDR3 nucleotides read TGCGCCACCTCAGGGGGGGACAGGGATAGTTTCACCTTC.

About this clone itself: The junction shows a germline mismatch at one end, possibly a read error. The chain joins TRBV5-6 to TRBJ1-2; no reliable D call. CDR1 SGHDT and CDR2 YYEEEE come from the germline V gene. CDR3 length: 18 residues. The CDR3 bases are TGTGCCAGCAGCTTGGCCTTACTCAAATTCCTATCCCTCTATCGCTACACCTTC. Encoded protein: CASSLALLKFLSLYRYTF.

This clone has just a few counts. V is TRBV30 and J is TRBJ2-1, with D perhaps matching TRBD2 (6 bases). The germline CDR1 and CDR2 sequences are GTSNPN and SVGIG (reference sequence). Trimming left V 3 bases short and J 14 bases short, with 20 bases between. This CDR3 contains 13 residues. The CDR3 here is CAWSAGIGIDEFF. The CDR3 bases are TGTGCCTGGAGCGCGGGGATAGGGATAGATGAGTTCTTC.

V and J are TRBV9 and TRBJ2-7; the match to TRBD2 covers 9 bases. This CDR3 spans 14 amino acids. The trim removed 0 bases at V and 6 bases at J, leaving 4 bases unmatched. From germline, CDR1 is SGDLS and CDR2 YYNGEE. CDR3 coding DNA: TGTGCCAGCAGCGTAGGTCTAGCGGGGCGCGAGCAGTACTTC. Amino acid sequence: CASSVGLAGREQYF.

The chain is built from TRBV15 and TRBJ1-5; D uncertain. This CDR3 region has 16 residues. The germline CDR1 and CDR2 sequences are LNHNV and YYDKDF (reference sequence). Trimming removed 5 bases at V and 1 base at J, with 15 bases between. The CDR3 nucleotides read TGTGCCACCAGCCAGCGGGAGGTGAGGAGCAATCAGCCCCAGCATTTT. Encoded protein: CATSQREVRSNQPQHF. Complete variable domain (other parts from reference TRBV15 and TRBJ1-5): DAMVIQNPRYQVTQFGKPVTLSCSQTLNHNVMYWYQQKSSQAPKLLFHYYDKDFNNEADTPDNFQSRRPNTSFCFLDIRSPGLGDTAMYLCATSQREVRSNQPQHFGDGTRLSIL.

The CDR3 loop reads CASSLAGGYNEQFF. The DNA of the CDR3 is TGTGCCAGCAGTTTAGCGGGGGGCTACAATGAGCAGTTCTTC. This chain joins TRBV6-2 or TRBV6-3 and TRBJ2-1, with 10 bases fitting TRBD2. Germline lookup yields CDR1 MNHEY and CDR2 SVGEGT. V shed 4 bases, J shed 3 bases, and the junction held 0 bases outside the gene matches. This CDR3 spans 14 amino acids.

V gene TRBV11-2 combines with J gene TRBJ1-2, with a possible D match to TRBD1 (5 bases). From germline, CDR1 is SGHAT and CDR2 FQNNGV. This CDR3 spans 14 amino acids. Trimming shortened V by 3 bases and J by 2 bases, and 10 bases separated the two germline ends. CDR3 nucleotide sequence: TGTGCCAGCAGCTTGGGTACAGGAAACTATGGCTACACCTTC. Its translation: CASSLGTGNYGYTF.

This clone has a single count. CDR3 residues: CSVDGGTDGYTF. The CDR3 DNA reads as TGCAGCGTTGATGGGGGGACGGATGGCTACACCTTC. The V call is TRBV29-1, the J call TRBJ1-2; a possible D gene is TRBD1 (5 bases). This CDR3 has 12 amino acids. The V end was cut by 3 bases, the J end by 6 bases, with 11 bases between. Looked up from germline, CDR1 is SQVTM and CDR2 is ANQGSEA.

The table lists this clone with a count of one. The gene calls are TRBV5-1 and TRBJ2-2; 9 bases line up with TRBD2. This CDR3 comprises 15 residues. V dropped 1 base and J dropped 6; count of bases not matched to a gene: 4. CDR1 and CDR2 (germline): SGHRS, YFSETQ. The DNA of the CDR3 is TGCGCCAGCAGCTTGAGTAGCGGGAGATCCGGGGAGCTGTTTTTT. Its translation: CASSLSSGRSGELFF.

CDR3 protein: CSVGPPVAENTEAFF. The CDR3 coding sequence is TGCAGCGTTGGCCCCCCGGTGGCGGAGAACACTGAAGCTTTCTTT. V usage is TRBV29-1 and J usage is TRBJ1-1, with unresolved D. V was clipped by 4 bases and J by 1 base, with 16 bases between them. This CDR3 has 15 residues. CDR1 and CDR2 from the germline V gene are SQVTM and ANQGSEA.

A single count supports this clone. This chain uses TRBV5-8 with TRBJ1-3; 7 bases line up with TRBD1. Germline CDR1 and CDR2: SGHTS and YDEGEE. V trimming: 0 bases; J trimming: 2 bases; junction bases outside the gene matches: 8. The CDR3 runs to 17 residues. The CDR3 spells CASSLGQGLSAGNTIYF. The DNA of the CDR3 is TGTGCCAGCAGCTTGGGACAGGGTTTGTCGGCTGGAAACACCATATATTTT.